Presented here are 11 T cell receptor beta chains from one specimen sequenced in a study of identical twins. TCRdb ran MiXCR on the 5' RACE reads and lists one entry per CDR3 protein. Altogether around 490,000 distinct CDR3 sequences are present, 20% to 25% being singletons, with the ten largest covering around 0.5%. These same data were also listed under a study on yellow fever vaccine responses in identical twins.

The sequenced sample was CD4+ T cells sorted from blood. The source is a woman between 18 and 29 years old in good health.

The chain links TRBV5-1 to TRBJ2-1; D unresolved. The CDR3 is 14 residues long. V lost 2 bases and J lost 1, with 7 bases in between. Germline V gene lookup returns CDR1 SGHRS and CDR2 YFSETQ. Written as DNA, the CDR3 is TGCGCCAGCAGCTTCGCCGGATCCTACAATGAGCAGTTCTTC. Its translation: CASSFAGSYNEQFF. Using reference TRBV5-1 and TRBJ2-1 for the parts outside the CDR3, the full variable domain is KAGVTQTPRYLIKTRGQQVTLSCSPISGHRSVSWYQQTPGQGLQFLFEYFSETQRNKGNFPGRFSGRQFSNSRSEMNVSTLELGDSALYLCASSFAGSYNEQFFGPGTRLTVL.

This chain links TRBV7-8 with TRBJ2-1; D perhaps matches TRBD2 (6 bases). Germline V gene lookup returns CDR1 SGHVS and CDR2 FQNEAQ. Trimming removed 5 bases at V and 3 bases at J, with 14 bases between. This CDR3 is 15 amino acids long. The CDR3 is CASSPEDGGYNEQFF. Here the CDR3 DNA reads TGTGCCAGCAGCCCCGAGGACGGGGGCTACAATGAGCAGTTCTTC.

This clonotype has a handful of counts. V usage is TRBV5-1 and J usage is TRBJ2-7, with 12 bases matching TRBD2. Germline CDR1 SGHRS, CDR2 YFSETQ. The V and J ends lost 3 bases and 3 bases, in that order; junction bases with no gene match: 7. The CDR3 loop spans 16 amino acids. CDR3 sequence: CASSSRLAGENYEQYF. In DNA form, the CDR3 reads TGCGCCAGCAGCTCAAGACTAGCGGGAGAAAACTACGAGCAGTACTTC.

As regards this clonotype: Mismatch with germline at one junction end may stem from a read error. The chain is built from TRBV20-1 and TRBJ2-1, with 7 bases identical to TRBD2. Germline CDR1 and CDR2: DFQATT and SNEGSKA (reference sequence). The CDR3 is 13 residues long. The CDR3, as DNA: TGCAGTGCTAGTGTCCCGGGAGGCTTTGAAGGGGTCTTC. Its protein product is CSASVPGGFEGVF.

This chain joins TRBV6-2 or TRBV6-3 and TRBJ2-3; 15 bases agree with TRBD2. The V segment lost 5 bases and the J segment 5 bases; nucleotides outside the gene matches: 5. Germline V lookup: CDR1 MNHEY, CDR2 SVGEGT. The CDR3 length is 16 residues. CDR3 sequence (DNA): TGTGCCAGCAGTCGGACTAGCGGGGGGGCTGGAGATACGCAGTATTTT. Amino acids: CASSRTSGGAGDTQYF.

The chain has TRBV29-1 and TRBJ2-5; D is perhaps TRBD2 (6 bases). The length of the CDR3 is 12 residues. CDR1 and CDR2 from the germline V gene are SQVTM and ANQGSEA. V was cut by 7 bases and J by 5 bases, with 14 bases left in between. The CDR3 DNA follows: TGCAGCGCCGGGACGGCGGGGGAGACCCAGTACTTC. Translation: CSAGTAGETQYF. The whole variable domain, remainder taken from reference TRBV29-1 and TRBJ2-5, is SAVISQKPSRDICQRGTSLTIQCQVDSQVTMMFWYRQQPGQSLTLIATANQGSEATYESGFVIDKFPISRPNLTFSTLTVSNMSPEDSSIYLCSAGTAGETQYFGPGTRLLVL.

This clonotype was counted a few times. The chain combines TRBV5-1 with TRBJ2-3; possibly TRBD2 for D (6 bases). The germline gives CDR1 SGHRS, CDR2 YFSETQ. Trimming shortened V by 7 bases and J by 0 bases, and 15 bases separated the two germline ends. This CDR3 region has 15 residues. This chain's CDR3 is CASARRETSTDTQYF. The DNA of the CDR3 is TGCGCCAGCGCTAGACGGGAGACCAGCACAGATACGCAGTATTTT.

This clonotype was seen a few times. DNA for the CDR3: TGTGCCAGCACTCGCGCCGGGACGGTGACCTACGAGCAGTACTTC. Translating it yields CASTRAGTVTYEQYF. V gene TRBV12-3 or TRBV12-4 combines with J gene TRBJ2-7; the D gene could be TRBD1 or TRBD2 (5 bases each). V was cut by 7 bases and J by 2 bases, with 18 bases left in between. The CDR3 runs 15 residues.

This clonotype was picked up a small number of times. This sequence joins TRBV2 and TRBJ2-1; D gene uncertain. V lost 3 bases, J lost 9 bases, and 12 bases lay in between. This CDR3 is built from 13 residues. Germline V gene data show CDR1 as SNHLY and CDR2 as FYNNEI. This chain's CDR3 is CASSDGDVGEQFF. Here the CDR3 DNA reads TGTGCCAGCAGTGACGGTGACGTCGGTGAGCAGTTCTTC. Using reference TRBV2 and TRBJ2-1 for the parts outside the CDR3, the full variable domain is EPEVTQTPSHQVTQMGQEVILRCVPISNHLYFYWYRQILGQKVEFLVSFYNNEISEKSEIFDDQFSVERPDGSNFTLKIRSTKLEDSAMYFCASSDGDVGEQFFGPGTRLTVL.

The V and J genes are TRBV5-1 and TRBJ2-3; a weak D match, TRBD2 (5 bases). Trimming pared 4 bases from V and 4 bases from J, leaving 16 bases between. This CDR3 is built from 15 residues. Germline lookup yields CDR1 SGHRS and CDR2 YFSETQ. In nucleotides, the CDR3 is TGCGCCAGCAGCCATCGGACTCAATGGTCAGATACGCAGTATTTT. Its translation: CASSHRTQWSDTQYF.

There are a few counts of this clonotype. The V and J genes are TRBV5-1 and TRBJ2-1; weak D call: TRBD2 (6 bases). V shed 5 bases and J shed 0 bases, with 12 bases lying between them. Germline-derived CDR1 and CDR2 are SGHRS and YFSETQ. The CDR3 is made up of 15 amino acids. The CDR3 sequence is CASRQSGSSYNEQFF. The CDR3 nucleotides read TGCGCCAGCAGGCAGTCCGGGAGCTCCTACAATGAGCAGTTCTTC. Filled out from reference TRBV5-1 and TRBJ2-1, the complete variable domain reads KAGVTQTPRYLIKTRGQQVTLSCSPISGHRSVSWYQQTPGQGLQFLFEYFSETQRNKGNFPGRFSGRQFSNSRSEMNVSTLELGDSALYLCASRQSGSSYNEQFFGPGTRLTVL.